This T cell receptor (beta chain) was captured in a study of T cells expressing NK-cell markers. Study observations and caveats: These clonotypes additionally ranked first within the CD3+CD56-NKG2C+ fraction of a few donors. Each of a handful of donors carried dominant NKG2C+ clonotypes accounting for roughly 1.0-7.5% of CD8+ T cells.

The CDR3 extends over 14 amino acids. Germline V gene sequence: CDR1 SGHDT, CDR2 YYEEEE. No DNA is given; TCRdb re-called the 5' RACE reads and lists each CDR3 protein once. The sample table includes about 150,000 distinct CDR3 sequences. Comment on this clonotype: Its matching antigen is unknown.

The origin of this receptor is a woman between 50 and 59 years old in good health. Material for sequencing was blood T cells: a sorted CD56 or NKG2C T cell subset, CD4+ or CD8+ T cells, or bulk PBMC T cells (not recorded which). The genes are TRBV5-6 and TRBJ1-1; with no DNA, the TCRdb D assignment of TRBD1 cannot be verified. CDR3 residues: CASSLVRAGPEAFF.